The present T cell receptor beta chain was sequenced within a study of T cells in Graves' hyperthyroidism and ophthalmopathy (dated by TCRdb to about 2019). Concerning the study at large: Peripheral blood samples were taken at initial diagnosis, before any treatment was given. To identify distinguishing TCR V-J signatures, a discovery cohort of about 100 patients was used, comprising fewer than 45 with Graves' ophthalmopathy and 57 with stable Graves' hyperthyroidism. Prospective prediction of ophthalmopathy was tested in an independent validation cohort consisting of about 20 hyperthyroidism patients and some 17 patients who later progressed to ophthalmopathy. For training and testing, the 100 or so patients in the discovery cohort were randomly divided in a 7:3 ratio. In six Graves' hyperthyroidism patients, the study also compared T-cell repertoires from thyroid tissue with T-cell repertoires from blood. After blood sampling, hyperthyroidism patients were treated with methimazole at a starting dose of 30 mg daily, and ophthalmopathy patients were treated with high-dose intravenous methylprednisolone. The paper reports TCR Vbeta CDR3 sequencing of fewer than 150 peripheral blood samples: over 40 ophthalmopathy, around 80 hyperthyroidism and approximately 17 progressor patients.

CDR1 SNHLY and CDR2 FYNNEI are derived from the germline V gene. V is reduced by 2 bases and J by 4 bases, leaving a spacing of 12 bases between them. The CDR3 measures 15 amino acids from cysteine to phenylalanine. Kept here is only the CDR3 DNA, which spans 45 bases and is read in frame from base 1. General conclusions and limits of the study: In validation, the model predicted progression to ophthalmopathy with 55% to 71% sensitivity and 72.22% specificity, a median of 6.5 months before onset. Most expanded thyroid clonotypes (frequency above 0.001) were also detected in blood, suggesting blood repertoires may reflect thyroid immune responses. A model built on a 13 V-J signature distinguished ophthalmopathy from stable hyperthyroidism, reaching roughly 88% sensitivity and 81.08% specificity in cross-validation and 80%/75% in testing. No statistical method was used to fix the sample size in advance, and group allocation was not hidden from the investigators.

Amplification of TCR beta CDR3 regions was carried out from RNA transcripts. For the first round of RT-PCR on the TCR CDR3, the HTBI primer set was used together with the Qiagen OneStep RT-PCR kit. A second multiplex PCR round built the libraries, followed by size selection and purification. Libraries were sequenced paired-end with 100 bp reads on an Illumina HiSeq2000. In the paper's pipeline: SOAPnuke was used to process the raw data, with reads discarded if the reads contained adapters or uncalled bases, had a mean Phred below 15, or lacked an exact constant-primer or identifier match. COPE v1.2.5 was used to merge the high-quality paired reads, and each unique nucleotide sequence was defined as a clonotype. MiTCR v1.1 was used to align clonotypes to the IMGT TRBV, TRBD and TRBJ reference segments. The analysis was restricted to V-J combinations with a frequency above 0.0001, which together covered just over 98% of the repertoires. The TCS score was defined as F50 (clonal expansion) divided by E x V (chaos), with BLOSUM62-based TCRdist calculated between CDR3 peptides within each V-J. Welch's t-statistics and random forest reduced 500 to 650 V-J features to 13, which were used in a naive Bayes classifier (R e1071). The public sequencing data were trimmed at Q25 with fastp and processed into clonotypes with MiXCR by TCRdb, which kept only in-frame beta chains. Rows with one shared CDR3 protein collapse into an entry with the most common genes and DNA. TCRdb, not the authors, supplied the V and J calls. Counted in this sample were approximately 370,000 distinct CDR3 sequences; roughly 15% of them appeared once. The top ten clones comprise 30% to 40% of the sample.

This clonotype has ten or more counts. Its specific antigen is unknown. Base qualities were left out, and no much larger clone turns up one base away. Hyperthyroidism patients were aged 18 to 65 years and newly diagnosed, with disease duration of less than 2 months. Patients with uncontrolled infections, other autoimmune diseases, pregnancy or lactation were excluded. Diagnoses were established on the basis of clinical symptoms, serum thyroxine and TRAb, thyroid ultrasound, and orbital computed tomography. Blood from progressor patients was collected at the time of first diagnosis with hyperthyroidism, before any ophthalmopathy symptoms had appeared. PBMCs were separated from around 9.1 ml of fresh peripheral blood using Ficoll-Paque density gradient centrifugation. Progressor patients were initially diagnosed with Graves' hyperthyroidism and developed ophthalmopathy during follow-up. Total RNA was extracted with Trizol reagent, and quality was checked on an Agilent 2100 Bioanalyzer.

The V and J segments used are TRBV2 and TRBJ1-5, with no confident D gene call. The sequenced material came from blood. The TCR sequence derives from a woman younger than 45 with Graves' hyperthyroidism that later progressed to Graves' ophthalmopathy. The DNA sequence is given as TGTGCCAGCAGTGAAAGTATAGGACTTAATCAGCCCCAGCATTTT. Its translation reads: CASSESIGLNQPQHF.